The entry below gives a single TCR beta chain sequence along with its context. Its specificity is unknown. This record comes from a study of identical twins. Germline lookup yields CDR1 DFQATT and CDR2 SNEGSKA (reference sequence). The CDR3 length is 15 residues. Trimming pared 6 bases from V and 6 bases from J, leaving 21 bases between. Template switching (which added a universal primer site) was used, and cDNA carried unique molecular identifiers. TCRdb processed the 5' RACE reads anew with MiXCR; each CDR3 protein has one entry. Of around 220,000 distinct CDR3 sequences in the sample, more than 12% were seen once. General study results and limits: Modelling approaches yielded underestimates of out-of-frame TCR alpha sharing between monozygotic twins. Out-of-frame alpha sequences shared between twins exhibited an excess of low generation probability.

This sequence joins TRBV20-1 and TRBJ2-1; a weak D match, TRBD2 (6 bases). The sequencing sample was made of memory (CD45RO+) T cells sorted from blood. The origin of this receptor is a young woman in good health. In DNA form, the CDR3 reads TGCAGTGCGGAGGGGACGACGGGTGGGACCAATGAGCAGTTCTTC. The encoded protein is CSAEGTTGGTNEQFF.